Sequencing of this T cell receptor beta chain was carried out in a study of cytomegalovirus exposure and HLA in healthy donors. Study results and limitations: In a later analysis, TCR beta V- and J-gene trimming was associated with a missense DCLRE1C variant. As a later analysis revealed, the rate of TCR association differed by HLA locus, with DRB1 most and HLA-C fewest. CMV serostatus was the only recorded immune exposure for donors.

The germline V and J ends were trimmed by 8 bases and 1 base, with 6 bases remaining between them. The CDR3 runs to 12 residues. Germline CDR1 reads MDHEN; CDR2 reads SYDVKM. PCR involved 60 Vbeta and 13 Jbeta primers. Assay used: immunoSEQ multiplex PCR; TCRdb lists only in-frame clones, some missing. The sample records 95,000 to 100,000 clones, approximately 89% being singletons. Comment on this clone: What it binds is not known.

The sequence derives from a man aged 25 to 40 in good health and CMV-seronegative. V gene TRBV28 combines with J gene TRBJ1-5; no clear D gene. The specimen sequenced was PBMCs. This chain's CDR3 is CASRRSNQPQHF. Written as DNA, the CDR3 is TGTGCCAGCCGGAGGAGCAATCAGCCCCAGCATTTT.